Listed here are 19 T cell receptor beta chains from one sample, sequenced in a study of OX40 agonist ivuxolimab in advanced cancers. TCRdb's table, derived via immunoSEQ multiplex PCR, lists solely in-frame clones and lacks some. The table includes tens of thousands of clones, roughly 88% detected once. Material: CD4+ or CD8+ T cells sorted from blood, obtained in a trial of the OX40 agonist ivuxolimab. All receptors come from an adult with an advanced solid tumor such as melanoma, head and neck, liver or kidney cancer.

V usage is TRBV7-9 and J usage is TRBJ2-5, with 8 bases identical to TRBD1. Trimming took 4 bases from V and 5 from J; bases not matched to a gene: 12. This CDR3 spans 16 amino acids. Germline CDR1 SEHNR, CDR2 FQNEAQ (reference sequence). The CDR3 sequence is CASSSEPQGVDETQYF. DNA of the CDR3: TGTGCCAGCAGCTCAGAACCACAGGGGGTTGATGAGACCCAGTACTTC.

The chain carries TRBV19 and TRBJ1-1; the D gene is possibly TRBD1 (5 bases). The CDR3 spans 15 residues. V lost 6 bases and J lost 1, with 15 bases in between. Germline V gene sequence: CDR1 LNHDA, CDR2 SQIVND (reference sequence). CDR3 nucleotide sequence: TGTGCCAGTAGGGTATCATCCGGGGGGAACACTGAAGCTTTCTTT. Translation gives CASRVSSGGNTEAFF.

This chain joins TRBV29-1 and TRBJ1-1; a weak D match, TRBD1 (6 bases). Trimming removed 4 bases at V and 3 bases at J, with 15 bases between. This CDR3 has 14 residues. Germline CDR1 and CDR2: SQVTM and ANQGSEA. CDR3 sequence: CSVVAGGVDTEAFF. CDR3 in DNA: TGCAGCGTTGTAGCGGGGGGCGTGGACACTGAAGCTTTCTTT.

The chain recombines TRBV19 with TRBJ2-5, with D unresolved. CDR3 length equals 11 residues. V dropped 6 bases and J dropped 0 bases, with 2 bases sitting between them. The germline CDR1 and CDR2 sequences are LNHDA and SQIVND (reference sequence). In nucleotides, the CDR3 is TGTGCCAGTAGGAACCAAGAGACCCAGTACTTC. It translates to CASRNQETQYF.

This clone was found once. CDR3 coding DNA: TGTGCCAGCAGCTGGGTTAATGAGCAGTTCTTC. It specifies CASSWVNEQFF. This chain joins TRBV5-4 and TRBJ2-1, with D unclear. The CDR3 is made up of 11 amino acids. From germline, CDR1 is SGHNT and CDR2 YYREEE (reference sequence). Trimming removed 3 bases from V and 7 bases from J, with 5 bases in between.

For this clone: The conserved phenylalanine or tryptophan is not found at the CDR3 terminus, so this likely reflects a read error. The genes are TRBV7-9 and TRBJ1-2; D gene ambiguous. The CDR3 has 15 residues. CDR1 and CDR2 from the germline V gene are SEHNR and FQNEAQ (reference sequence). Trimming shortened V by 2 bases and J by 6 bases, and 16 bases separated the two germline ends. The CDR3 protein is CASSLQPQPRDGYTL. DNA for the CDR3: TGTGCCAGCAGCTTACAGCCACAGCCAAGGGATGGCTACACCCTC.

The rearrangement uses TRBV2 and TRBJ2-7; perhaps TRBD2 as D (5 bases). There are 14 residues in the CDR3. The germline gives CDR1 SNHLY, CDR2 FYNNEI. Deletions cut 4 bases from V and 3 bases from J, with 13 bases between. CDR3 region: CASSAERHSYEQYF. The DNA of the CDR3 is TGTGCCAGCAGTGCGGAGCGGCACAGCTACGAGCAGTACTTC.

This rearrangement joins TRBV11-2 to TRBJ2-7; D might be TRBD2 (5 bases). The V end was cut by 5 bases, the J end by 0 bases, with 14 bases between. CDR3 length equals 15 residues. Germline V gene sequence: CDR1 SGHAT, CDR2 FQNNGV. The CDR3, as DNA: TGTGCCAGCAGCCTCGACTATTCGAGCTCCTACGAGCAGTACTTC. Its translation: CASSLDYSSSYEQYF.

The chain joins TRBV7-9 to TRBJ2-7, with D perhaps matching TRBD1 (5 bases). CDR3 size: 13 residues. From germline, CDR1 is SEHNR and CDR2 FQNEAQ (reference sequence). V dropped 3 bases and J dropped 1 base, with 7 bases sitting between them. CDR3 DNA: TGTGCCAGCAGCTTGACAGCATCCTACGAGCAGTACGTC. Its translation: CASSLTASYEQYV.

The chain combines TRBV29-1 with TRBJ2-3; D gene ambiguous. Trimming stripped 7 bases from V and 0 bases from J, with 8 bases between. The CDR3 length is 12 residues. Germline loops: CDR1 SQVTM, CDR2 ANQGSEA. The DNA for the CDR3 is TGCAGCGCCTGGACGAGCACAGATACGCAGTATTTT. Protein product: CSAWTSTDTQYF.

In DNA, the CDR3 is TGTGCCAGTAGTGTGGGGATGGGGATTATCTCTGAAGCTTTCTTT. Its translation is CASSVGMGIISEAFF. The chain recombines TRBV19 with TRBJ1-1; D gene unclear. Germline lookup yields CDR1 LNHDA and CDR2 SQIVND (reference sequence). V gave up 5 bases and J gave up 6 bases, with 19 bases separating them. CDR3 length: 15 amino acids.

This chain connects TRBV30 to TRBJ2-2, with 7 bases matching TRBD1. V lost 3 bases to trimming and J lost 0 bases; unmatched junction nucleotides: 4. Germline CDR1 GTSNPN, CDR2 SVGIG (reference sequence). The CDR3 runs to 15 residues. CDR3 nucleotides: TGTGCCTGGAGGGACGGGACAGCGAACACCGGGGAGCTGTTTTTT. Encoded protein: CAWRDGTANTGELFF.

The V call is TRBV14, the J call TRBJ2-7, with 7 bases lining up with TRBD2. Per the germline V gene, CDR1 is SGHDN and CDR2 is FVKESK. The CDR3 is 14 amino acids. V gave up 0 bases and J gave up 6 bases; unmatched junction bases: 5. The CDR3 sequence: CASSQDRGGFEQYF. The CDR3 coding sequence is TGTGCCAGCAGCCAAGATCGGGGAGGGTTCGAGCAGTACTTC.

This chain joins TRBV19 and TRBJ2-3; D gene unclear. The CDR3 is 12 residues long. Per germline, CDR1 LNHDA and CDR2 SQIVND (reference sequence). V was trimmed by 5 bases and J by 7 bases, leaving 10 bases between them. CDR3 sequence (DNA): TGTGCCAGTAGTTCTCAAGGGTATACGCAGTATTTT. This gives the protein CASSSQGYTQYF.

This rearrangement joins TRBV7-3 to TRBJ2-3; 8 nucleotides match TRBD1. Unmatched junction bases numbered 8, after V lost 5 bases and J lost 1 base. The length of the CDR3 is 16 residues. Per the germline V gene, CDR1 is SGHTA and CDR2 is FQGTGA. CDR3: CASSVDRGPGTDTQYF. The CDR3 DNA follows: TGTGCCAGCAGCGTCGACAGGGGTCCTGGCACAGATACGCAGTATTTT.

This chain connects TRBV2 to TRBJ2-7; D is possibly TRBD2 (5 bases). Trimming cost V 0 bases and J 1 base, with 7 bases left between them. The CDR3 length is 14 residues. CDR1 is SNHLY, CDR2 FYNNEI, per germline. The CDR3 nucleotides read TGTGCCAGCAGTGAAGCGGGAGAATCCTACGAGCAGTACTTC. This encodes CASSEAGESYEQYF.

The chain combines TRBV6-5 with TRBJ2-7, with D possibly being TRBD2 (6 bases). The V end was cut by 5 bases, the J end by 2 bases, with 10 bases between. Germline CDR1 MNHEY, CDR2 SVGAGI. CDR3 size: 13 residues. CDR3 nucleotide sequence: TGTGCCAGCAGTGTAGCGGTTCCCTACGAGCAGTACTTC. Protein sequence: CASSVAVPYEQYF.

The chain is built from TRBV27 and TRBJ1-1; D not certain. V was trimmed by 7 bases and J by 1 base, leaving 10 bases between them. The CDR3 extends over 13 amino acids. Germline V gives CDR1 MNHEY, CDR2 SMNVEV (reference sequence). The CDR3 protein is CASISAGNTEAFF. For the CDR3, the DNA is TGTGCCAGCATTTCTGCGGGGAACACTGAAGCTTTCTTT.

The CDR3 DNA reads as TGTGCCAGCAGCTTAGCTAGCGGGTTCTACAATGAGCAGTTCTTC. This gives the protein CASSLASGFYNEQFF. The chain couples TRBV7-9 to TRBJ2-1; TRBD2 matches 7 bases. CDR1 is SEHNR and CDR2 is FQNEAQ in the germline V gene (reference sequence). The CDR3 runs 15 residues. Unmatched junction bases numbered 2, after V lost 0 bases and J lost 3 bases. Together with reference TRBV7-9 and TRBJ2-1, the CDR3 gives the full variable domain: DTGVSQNPRHKITKRGQNVTFRCDPISEHNRLYWYRQTLGQGPEFLTYFQNEAQLEKSRLLSDRFSAERPKGSFSTLEIQRTEQGDSAMYLCASSLASGFYNEQFFGPGTRLTVL.